Listed below are T cell receptor beta chains from one sample, sequenced in a study of shared clonotypes between healthy human individuals. Generated by immunoSEQ multiplex PCR, the TCRdb table keeps only in-frame clones and is missing some. Among a few million clones listed, 90% to 96% were seen once. The sample comprised naive CD4+ T cells sorted from blood. The receptors shown here come from a man between 18 and 35 years old in good health. Both conserved end residues are part of each CDR3. D genes are given only for firm matches. Some rows have no size entry. The others give once, few or many, or a class for an expanded clone.

v_gene: TRBV7-9; j_gene: TRBJ2-7; d_gene: TRBD2; abundance: few; CDR3aa: CASSLGRGSSDEQYF; CDR3nt: TGTGCCAGCAGCTTAGGCCGCGGGAGCAGCGACGAGCAGTACTTC
v_gene: TRBV7-2; j_gene: TRBJ2-7; d_gene: TRBD2; abundance: .; CDR3aa: CASRSERTSGRGFSEQYF; CDR3nt: TGTGCCAGCCGATCAGAAAGGACTAGCGGGAGGGGTTTCAGCGAGCAGTACTTC
v_gene: TRBV2; j_gene: TRBJ1-5; d_gene: .; abundance: .; CDR3aa: CASSDQSRNQPQHF; CDR3nt: TGTGCCAGCAGCGACCAGAGTCGCAATCAGCCCCAGCATTTT
v_gene: TRBV19; j_gene: TRBJ1-5; d_gene: .; abundance: .; CDR3aa: CASSMFSRGNQPQHF; CDR3nt: TGTGCCAGTAGTATGTTCAGCAGGGGCAATCAGCCCCAGCATTTT
v_gene: TRBV28; j_gene: TRBJ2-2; d_gene: TRBD1; abundance: .; CDR3aa: CASTGQSNTGELFF; CDR3nt: TGTGCCAGCACGGGACAGTCGAACACCGGGGAGCTGTTTTTT
v_gene: TRBV4-3; j_gene: TRBJ2-1; d_gene: TRBD2; abundance: .; CDR3aa: CASSQDYGLAGHNEQFF; CDR3nt: TGCGCCAGCAGCCAAGATTACGGACTAGCGGGGCACAATGAGCAGTTCTTC
v_gene: TRBV10-3; j_gene: TRBJ2-1; d_gene: TRBD1; abundance: .; CDR3aa: CAISTRQGASYNEQFF; CDR3nt: TGTGCCATCAGTACCCGACAGGGGGCGTCTTACAATGAGCAGTTCTTC
v_gene: TRBV5-1; j_gene: TRBJ1-2; d_gene: .; abundance: .; CDR3aa: CASSSEFWDGYTF; CDR3nt: TGCGCCAGCAGCTCGGAGTTCTGGGATGGCTACACCTTC
v_gene: TRBV11-2; j_gene: TRBJ1-1; d_gene: .; abundance: .; CDR3aa: CASSLRAGMAFF; CDR3nt: TGTGCCAGCAGCTTAAGGGCAGGGATGGCTTTCTTT
v_gene: TRBV5-4; j_gene: TRBJ2-5; d_gene: TRBD2; abundance: .; CDR3aa: CASSRGLAGTRGALQETQYF; CDR3nt: TGTGCCAGCAGCAGGGGACTAGCGGGGACGAGAGGCGCGCTCCAAGAGACCCAGTACTTC
v_gene: TRBV7-8; j_gene: TRBJ1-2; d_gene: .; abundance: .; CDR3aa: CASSNREPYGYTF; CDR3nt: TGTGCCAGCAGCAACAGGGAACCCTATGGCTACACCTTC
v_gene: TRBV5-1; j_gene: TRBJ2-7; d_gene: TRBD2; abundance: once; CDR3aa: CASSLARGVTYEQYF; CDR3nt: TGCGCCAGCAGCTTGGCGCGGGGGGTCACCTACGAGCAGTACTTC
v_gene: TRBV5-6; j_gene: TRBJ1-2; d_gene: .; abundance: .; CDR3aa: CASSLPGRENYGYTF; CDR3nt: TGTGCCAGCAGCTTGCCGGGCAGGGAAAACTATGGCTACACCTTC
v_gene: TRBV10-1; j_gene: TRBJ2-3; d_gene: TRBD1; abundance: .; CDR3aa: CASRPGQVDTQYF; CDR3nt: TGCGCCAGCAGGCCGGGACAGGTAGATACGCAGTATTTT
v_gene: TRBV7-2; j_gene: TRBJ2-7; d_gene: .; abundance: .; CDR3aa: CASSLAIDFYEQYF; CDR3nt: TGTGCCAGCAGCTTAGCCATCGACTTCTACGAGCAGTACTTC
v_gene: TRBV5-1; j_gene: TRBJ1-1; d_gene: TRBD1; abundance: .; CDR3aa: CASSWTGGNTEAFF; CDR3nt: TGCGCCAGCAGCTGGACAGGGGGCAACACTGAAGCTTTCTTT
v_gene: TRBV10-3; j_gene: TRBJ2-7; d_gene: TRBD2; abundance: .; CDR3aa: CASGPGTSGGLSYEQYF; CDR3nt: TGTGCCAGCGGTCCCGGGACTAGCGGGGGACTCTCCTACGAGCAGTACTTC
v_gene: TRBV7-3; j_gene: TRBJ2-1; d_gene: TRBD2; abundance: .; CDR3aa: CASQGTSNNEQFF; CDR3nt: TGTGCCAGCCAAGGGACTAGCAACAATGAGCAGTTCTTC
v_gene: TRBV19; j_gene: TRBJ2-7; d_gene: TRBD1; abundance: few; CDR3aa: CASSAGQGYEQYF; CDR3nt: TGTGCCAGTAGTGCGGGACAGGGCTACGAGCAGTACTTC
v_gene: TRBV6-5; j_gene: TRBJ1-4; d_gene: TRBD1; abundance: .; CDR3aa: CASSPQGARNEKLFF; CDR3nt: TGTGCCAGCAGCCCACAGGGGGCGAGGAATGAAAAACTGTTTTTT
v_gene: TRBV14; j_gene: TRBJ1-1; d_gene: .; abundance: .; CDR3aa: CASSQVRRTEAFF; CDR3nt: TGTGCCAGCAGCCAAGTTAGGCGGACTGAAGCTTTCTTT
v_gene: TRBV30; j_gene: TRBJ2-7; d_gene: .; abundance: .; CDR3aa: CAWSDGGPNEQYF; CDR3nt: TGTGCCTGGAGTGATGGGGGGCCAAACGAGCAGTACTTC
v_gene: TRBV11-3; j_gene: TRBJ2-3; d_gene: .; abundance: .; CDR3aa: CASSSSRQGGDTQYF; CDR3nt: TGTGCCAGCAGCTCCTCCAGGCAGGGAGGAGATACGCAGTATTTT